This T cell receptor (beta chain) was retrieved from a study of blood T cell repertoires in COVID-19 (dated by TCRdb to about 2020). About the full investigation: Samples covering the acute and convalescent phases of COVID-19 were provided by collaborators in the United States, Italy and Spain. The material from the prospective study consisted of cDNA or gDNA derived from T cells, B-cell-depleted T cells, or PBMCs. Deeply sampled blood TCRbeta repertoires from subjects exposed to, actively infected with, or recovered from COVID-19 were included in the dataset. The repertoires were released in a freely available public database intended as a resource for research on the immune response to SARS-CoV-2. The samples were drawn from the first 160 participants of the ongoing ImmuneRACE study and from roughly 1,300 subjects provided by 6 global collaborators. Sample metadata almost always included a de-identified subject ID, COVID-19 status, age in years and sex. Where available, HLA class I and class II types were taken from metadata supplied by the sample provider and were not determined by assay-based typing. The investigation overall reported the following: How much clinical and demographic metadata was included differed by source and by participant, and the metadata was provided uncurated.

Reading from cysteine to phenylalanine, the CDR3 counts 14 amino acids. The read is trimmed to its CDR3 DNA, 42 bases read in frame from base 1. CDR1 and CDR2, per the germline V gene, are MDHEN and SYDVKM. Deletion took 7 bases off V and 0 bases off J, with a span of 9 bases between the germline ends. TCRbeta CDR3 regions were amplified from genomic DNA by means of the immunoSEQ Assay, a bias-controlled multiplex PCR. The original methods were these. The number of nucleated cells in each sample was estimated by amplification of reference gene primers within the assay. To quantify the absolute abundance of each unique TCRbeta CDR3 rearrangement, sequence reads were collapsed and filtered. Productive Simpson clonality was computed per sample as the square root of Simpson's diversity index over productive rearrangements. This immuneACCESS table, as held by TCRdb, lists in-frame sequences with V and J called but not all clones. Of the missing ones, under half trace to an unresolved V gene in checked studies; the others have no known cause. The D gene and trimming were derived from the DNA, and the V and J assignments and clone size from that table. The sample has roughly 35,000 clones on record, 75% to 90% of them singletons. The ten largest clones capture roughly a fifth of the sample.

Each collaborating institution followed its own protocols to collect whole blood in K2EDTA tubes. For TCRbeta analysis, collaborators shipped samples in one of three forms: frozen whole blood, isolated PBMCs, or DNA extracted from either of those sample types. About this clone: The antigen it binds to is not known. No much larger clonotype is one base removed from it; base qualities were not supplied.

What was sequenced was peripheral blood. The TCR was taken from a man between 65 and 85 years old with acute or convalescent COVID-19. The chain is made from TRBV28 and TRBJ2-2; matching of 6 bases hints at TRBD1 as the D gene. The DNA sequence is TGTGCCAGCATGGGGGACACGAACACCGGGGAGCTGTTTTTT. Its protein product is CASMGDTNTGELFF.